This T cell receptor beta chain was documented in a study of blood T cell repertoires in COVID-19. About the research overall: Samples taken during acute and convalescent COVID-19 were collected in the United States, Italy and Spain. PBMCs, B-cell-depleted T cells, or T cells were the source of the cDNA or gDNA that made up the material.

The V and J ends lost 4 bases and 3 bases respectively, with 16 bases between them. The germline V gene encodes CDR1 MNHEY and CDR2 SMNVEV (reference sequence). The CDR3 has 16 amino acids. Patients at the Seattle site were enrolled during active infection and followed longitudinally. Profiling relied on immunoSEQ multiplex PCR, and the TCRdb table lists in-frame clones only, not all of them. The sample includes 45,000 to 70,000 clones, 87% seen only once; the top ten take approximately 6%. Sequencing was done on a sample of peripheral blood. This receptor was taken from a woman aged 60-70 years with COVID-19, enrolled during active disease. V usage is TRBV27 and J usage is TRBJ2-1; TRBD2 might be the D (7 bases). The CDR3 is CASSWGGLADYNEQFF. CDR3 sequence (DNA): TGTGCCAGCAGTTGGGGGGGGCTAGCGGACTACAATGAGCAGTTCTTC.